A selection of T cell receptor beta chains follows, all from one sample in a study of OX40 agonist ivuxolimab in advanced cancers. The protocol was immunoSEQ multiplex PCR, while the TCRdb copy is restricted to in-frame clones and leaves out a portion. The data hold roughly 80,000 clones, with nearly 95% observed a single time. This specimen was CD4+ or CD8+ T cells sorted from blood, taken in a trial of the OX40 agonist ivuxolimab. The receptor set was obtained from an adult with an advanced solid tumor such as melanoma, head and neck, liver or kidney cancer. Both conserved end residues are part of each CDR3. A D gene is named only where the DNA matches it firmly. Only some rows state a clone size, as once, few, many or a class for expanded clones.

>-|-|TRBV30|TRBJ2-3
TGTGCCTGGAGTGTAGATTGGGGCACAGATACGCAGTATTTT
CAWSVDWGTDTQYF
>-|TRBD1|TRBV27|TRBJ1-2
TGTGCCAGCGGACAGGCCACTAACTATGGCTACACCTTC
CASGQATNYGYTF
>-|TRBD2|TRBV15|TRBJ2-5
TGTGCCACGTTAGCGGGGGAAGAGACCCAGTACTTC
CATLAGEETQYF
>-|-|TRBV5-1|TRBJ2-2
TGCGCCAGCAGCTTTTTAAAGGTCGGGGGACATAGTAACATAGCGGCAACCGGGGAGCTGTTTTTT
CASSFLKVGGHSNIAATGELFF
>-|-|TRBV7-9|TRBJ2-7
TGTGCCAGCAGCGCCCTACTAGGACCCTACGAGCAGTACTTC
CASSALLGPYEQYF
>-|TRBD1|TRBV2|TRBJ1-2
TGTGCCTGTTGGGTCTGGGACAGGGGACAGGGCTACACCTTC
CACWVWDRGQGYTF
>-|-|TRBV4-1|TRBJ2-3
TGCGCCAGCAGCCAAGATGAGGGCCGCTACACAGATACGCAGTATTTT
CASSQDEGRYTDTQYF
>-|TRBD1|TRBV25-1|TRBJ2-7
TGTGCCAGCAGTGCCTACAGGGGGCCATTATTCTTC
CASSAYRGPLFF
>-|TRBD2|TRBV9|TRBJ2-3
TGTGCCAGCAGCGTAGGAATAGCGGGAGATACGCAGTATTTT
CASSVGIAGDTQYF
>once|-|TRBV6-5|TRBJ2-3
TGTGCCAGCAGTTACACTACGACAGATACGCAGTATTTT
CASSYTTTDTQYF
>-|-|TRBV27|TRBJ2-7
TGTGCCAGCAGCCCACAGGGCCCCTACGAGCAGTACTTC
CASSPQGPYEQYF
>-|-|TRBV5-5|TRBJ2-7
TGTGCCAGCAGCTTTGCACAGGAGGACGAGCAGTACTTC
CASSFAQEDEQYF
>-|-|TRBV27|TRBJ1-2
TGTGCCAGCAGTTTAGAGGGGGGGACCCACTATGGCTACACCTTC
CASSLEGGTHYGYTF
>-|-|TRBV6-5|TRBJ1-1
TGTGCCAGCAGTCAACTCTGGGCGGAGAACACTGAAGCTTTCTTT
CASSQLWAENTEAFF
>-|-|TRBV15|TRBJ1-4
TGTGCCTCCGGCCGGGGGGCAACTAATGAAAAACTGTTTTTT
CASGRGATNEKLFF
>-|-|TRBV7-2|TRBJ1-2
TGTGCCAGCAGCTTAGAGTGGCAGGGTGGGGGCTACACCTTC
CASSLEWQGGGYTF
>once|-|TRBV27|TRBJ2-7
TGTGCCAGCAGGATTACACGCGGTGCCGAGCAGTACTTC
CASRITRGAEQYF
>-|TRBD2|TRBV27|TRBJ2-7
TGTGCCAGCAGTCCGACTAGCGGAGTGGCCTACGAGCAGTACTTC
CASSPTSGVAYEQYF
>-|TRBD1|TRBV29-1|TRBJ2-5
TGCAGCGTTGAAGACGGGACAGGGGAAGAGACCCAGTACTTC
CSVEDGTGEETQYF
>once|-|TRBV27|TRBJ2-7
TGTGCCAGCAGTTTCGCCGATGTCAGCCACGAGCAGTACTTC
CASSFADVSHEQYF
>-|-|TRBV5-4|TRBJ2-7
TGTGCCAGCAGCTTGGTTGGCGGGGATGAGCAGTACTTC
CASSLVGGDEQYF
>-|-|TRBV27|TRBJ2-1
TGTGCCAGCAGTTTAACGGCAGGGTTAGGTGAGCAGTTCTTC
CASSLTAGLGEQFF
>-|-|TRBV5-1|TRBJ1-2
TGCGCCAGCAGCTTGGGATGGGTCAATCAGGGCTACACCTTC
CASSLGWVNQGYTF
>-|TRBD2|TRBV6-5|TRBJ2-3
TGTGCCAGCAGTTACTCGCAGCGGGGGGGCTTAGATACGCAGTATTTT
CASSYSQRGGLDTQYF
>-|TRBD2|TRBV4-1|TRBJ2-1
TGCGCCAGCAGCGTAAGGCCCGGGGGGGGTTACAATGAGCAGTTCTTC
CASSVRPGGGYNEQFF
>-|TRBD2|TRBV5-1|TRBJ2-3
TGCGCCAGCAGCTTGAAAGGACTAGCGGGAGGAGGTGGCACAGATACGCAGTATTTT
CASSLKGLAGGGGTDTQYF